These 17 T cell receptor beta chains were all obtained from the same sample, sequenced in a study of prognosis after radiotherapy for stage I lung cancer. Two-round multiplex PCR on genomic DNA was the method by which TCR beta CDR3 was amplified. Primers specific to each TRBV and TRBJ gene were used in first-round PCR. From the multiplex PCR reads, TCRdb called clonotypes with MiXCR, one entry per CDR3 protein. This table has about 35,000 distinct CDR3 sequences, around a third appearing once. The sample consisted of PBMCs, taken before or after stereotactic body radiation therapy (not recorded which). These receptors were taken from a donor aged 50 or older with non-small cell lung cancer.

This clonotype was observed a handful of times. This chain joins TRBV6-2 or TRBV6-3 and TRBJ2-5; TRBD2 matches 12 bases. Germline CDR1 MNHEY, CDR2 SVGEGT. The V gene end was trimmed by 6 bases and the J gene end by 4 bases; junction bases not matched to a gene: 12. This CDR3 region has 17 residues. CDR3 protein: CASSIGLAGLFRETQYF. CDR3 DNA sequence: TGTGCCAGCAGCATCGGACTAGCGGGGCTATTCCGAGAGACCCAGTACTTC.

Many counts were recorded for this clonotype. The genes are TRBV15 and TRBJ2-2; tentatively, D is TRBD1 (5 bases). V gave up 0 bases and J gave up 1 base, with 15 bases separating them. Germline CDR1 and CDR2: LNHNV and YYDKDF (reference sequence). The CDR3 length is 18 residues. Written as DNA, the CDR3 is TGTGCCACCAGCAGAGATGGGGTATGGGGCCGGAACACCGGGGAGCTGTTTTTT. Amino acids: CATSRDGVWGRNTGELFF. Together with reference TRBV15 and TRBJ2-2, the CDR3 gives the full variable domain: DAMVIQNPRYQVTQFGKPVTLSCSQTLNHNVMYWYQQKSSQAPKLLFHYYDKDFNNEADTPDNFQSRRPNTSFCFLDIRSPGLGDTAMYLCATSRDGVWGRNTGELFFGEGSRLTVL.

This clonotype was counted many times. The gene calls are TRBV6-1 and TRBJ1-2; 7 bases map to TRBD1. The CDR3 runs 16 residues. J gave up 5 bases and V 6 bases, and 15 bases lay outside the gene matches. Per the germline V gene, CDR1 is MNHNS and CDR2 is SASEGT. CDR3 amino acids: CASRRTGPRTSYGYTF. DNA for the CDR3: TGTGCCAGCAGACGGACAGGACCCCGAACTTCATATGGCTACACCTTC.

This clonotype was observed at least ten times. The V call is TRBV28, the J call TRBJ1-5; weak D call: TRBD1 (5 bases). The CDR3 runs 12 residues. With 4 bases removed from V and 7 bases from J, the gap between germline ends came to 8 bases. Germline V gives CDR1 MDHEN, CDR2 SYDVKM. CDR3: CASSSGEQPQHF. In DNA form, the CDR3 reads TGTGCCAGCAGTTCGGGGGAACAGCCCCAGCATTTT.

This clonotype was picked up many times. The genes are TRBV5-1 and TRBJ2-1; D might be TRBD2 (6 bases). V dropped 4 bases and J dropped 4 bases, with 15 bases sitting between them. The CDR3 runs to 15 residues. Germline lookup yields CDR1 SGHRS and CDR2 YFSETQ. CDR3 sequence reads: CASSLGQAGYNEQFF. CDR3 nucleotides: TGCGCCAGCAGCCTGGGTCAGGCGGGGTACAATGAGCAGTTCTTC.

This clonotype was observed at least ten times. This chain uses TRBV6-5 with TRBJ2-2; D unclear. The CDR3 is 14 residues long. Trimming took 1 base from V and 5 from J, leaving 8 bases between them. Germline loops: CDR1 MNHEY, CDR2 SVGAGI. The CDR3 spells CASSYLSGTGELFF. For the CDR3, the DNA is TGTGCCAGCAGTTACTTATCCGGGACCGGGGAGCTGTTTTTT.

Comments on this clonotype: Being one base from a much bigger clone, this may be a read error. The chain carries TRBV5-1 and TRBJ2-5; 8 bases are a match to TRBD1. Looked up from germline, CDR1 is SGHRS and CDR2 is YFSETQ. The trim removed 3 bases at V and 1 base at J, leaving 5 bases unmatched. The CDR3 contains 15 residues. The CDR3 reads CASSSTGAFQETQYF. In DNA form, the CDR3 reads TGCGCCAGCAGCTCGACAGGGGCGTTCCAAGAGACCCAGTACTTC. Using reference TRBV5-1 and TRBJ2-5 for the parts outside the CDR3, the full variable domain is KAGVTQTPRYLIKTRGQQVTLSCSPISGHRSVSWYQQTPGQGLQFLFEYFSETQRNKGNFPGRFSGRQFSNSRSEMNVSTLELGDSALYLCASSSTGAFQETQYFGPGTRLLVL.

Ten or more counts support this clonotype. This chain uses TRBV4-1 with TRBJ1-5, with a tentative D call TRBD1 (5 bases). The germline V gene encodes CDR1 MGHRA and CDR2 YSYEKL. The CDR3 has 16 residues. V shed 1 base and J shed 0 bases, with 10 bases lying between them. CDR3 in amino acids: CASSQGGTHSNQPQHF. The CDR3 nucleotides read TGCGCCAGCAGCCAAGGGGGGACTCATAGCAATCAGCCCCAGCATTTT.

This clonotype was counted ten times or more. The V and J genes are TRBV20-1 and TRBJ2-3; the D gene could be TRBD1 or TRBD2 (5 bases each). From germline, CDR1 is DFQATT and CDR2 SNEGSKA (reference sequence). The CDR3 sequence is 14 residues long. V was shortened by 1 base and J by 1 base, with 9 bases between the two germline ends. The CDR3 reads CSARVRGGTDTQYF. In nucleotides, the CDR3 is TGCAGTGCTAGAGTTAGGGGAGGCACAGATACGCAGTATTTT.

The CDR3: CASSELGGNYGYTF. CDR3 nucleotides: TGTGCCAGCAGTGAACTGGGGGGAAACTATGGCTACACCTTC. The chain uses TRBV6-1 and TRBJ1-2; maybe TRBD1 (5 bases). Deletions cut 2 bases from V and 2 bases from J, with 9 bases between. The CDR3 length is 14 residues. Germline V gene data show CDR1 as MNHNS and CDR2 as SASEGT.

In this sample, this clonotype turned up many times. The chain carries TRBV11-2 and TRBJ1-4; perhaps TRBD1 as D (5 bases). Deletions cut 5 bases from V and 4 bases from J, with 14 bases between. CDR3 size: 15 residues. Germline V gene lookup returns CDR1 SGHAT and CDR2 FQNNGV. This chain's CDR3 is CASSPGLGGNEKLFF. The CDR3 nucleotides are TGTGCCAGCAGCCCAGGTCTGGGGGGTAATGAAAAACTGTTTTTT. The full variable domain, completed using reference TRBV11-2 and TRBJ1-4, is EAGVAQSPRYKIIEKRQSVAFWCNPISGHATLYWYQQILGQGPKLLIQFQNNGVVDDSQLPKDRFSAERLKGVDSTLKIQPAKLEDSAVYLCASSPGLGGNEKLFFGSGTQLSVL.

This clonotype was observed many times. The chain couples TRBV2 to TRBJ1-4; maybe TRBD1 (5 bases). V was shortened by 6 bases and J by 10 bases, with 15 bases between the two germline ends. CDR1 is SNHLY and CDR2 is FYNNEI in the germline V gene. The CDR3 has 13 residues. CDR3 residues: CASRDQSGGKLFF. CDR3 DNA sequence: TGTGCCAGCAGAGACCAGAGCGGGGGAAAACTGTTTTTT.

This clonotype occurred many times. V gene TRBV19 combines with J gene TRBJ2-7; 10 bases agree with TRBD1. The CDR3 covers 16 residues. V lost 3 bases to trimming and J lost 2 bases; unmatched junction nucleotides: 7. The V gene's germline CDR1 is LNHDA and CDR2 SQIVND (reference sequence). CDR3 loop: CASSMTGGGVPYEQYF. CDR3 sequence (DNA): TGTGCCAGTAGTATGACAGGGGGCGGAGTGCCCTACGAGCAGTACTTC.

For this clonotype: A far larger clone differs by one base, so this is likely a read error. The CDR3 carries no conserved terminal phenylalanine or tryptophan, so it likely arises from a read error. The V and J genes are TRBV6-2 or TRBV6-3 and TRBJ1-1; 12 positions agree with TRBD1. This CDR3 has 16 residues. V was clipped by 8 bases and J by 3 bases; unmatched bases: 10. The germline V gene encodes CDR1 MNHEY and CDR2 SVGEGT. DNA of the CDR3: TGTGCCAGCTCGGGGACAGGGGGCTGGTTGGACACTGAAGCTTTCTCT. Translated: CASSGTGGWLDTEAFS.

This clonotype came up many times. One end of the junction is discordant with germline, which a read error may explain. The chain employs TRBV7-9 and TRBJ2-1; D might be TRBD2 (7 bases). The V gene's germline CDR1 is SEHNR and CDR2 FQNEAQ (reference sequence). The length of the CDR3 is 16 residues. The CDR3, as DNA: TGTGCCAGCAGTTTAGGGGGGGGCATCTCCTACAATGAGCAGTTCTTC. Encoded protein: CASSLGGGISYNEQFF.

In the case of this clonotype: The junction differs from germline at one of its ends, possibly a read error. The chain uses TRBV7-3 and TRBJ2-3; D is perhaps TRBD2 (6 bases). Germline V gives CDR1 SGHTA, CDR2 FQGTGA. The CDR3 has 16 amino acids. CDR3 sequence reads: CVSSPHPGPRRDAQYF. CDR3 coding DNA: TGTGTCAGCAGCCCCCATCCGGGACCCCGGCGGGATGCGCAGTATTTT.

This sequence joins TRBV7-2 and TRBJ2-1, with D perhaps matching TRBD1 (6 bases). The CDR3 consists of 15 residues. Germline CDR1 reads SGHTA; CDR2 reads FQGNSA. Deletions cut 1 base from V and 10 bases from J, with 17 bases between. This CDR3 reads CASSLVGGGQWEQFF. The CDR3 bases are TGTGCCAGCAGCTTAGTAGGTGGGGGACAATGGGAGCAGTTCTTC.